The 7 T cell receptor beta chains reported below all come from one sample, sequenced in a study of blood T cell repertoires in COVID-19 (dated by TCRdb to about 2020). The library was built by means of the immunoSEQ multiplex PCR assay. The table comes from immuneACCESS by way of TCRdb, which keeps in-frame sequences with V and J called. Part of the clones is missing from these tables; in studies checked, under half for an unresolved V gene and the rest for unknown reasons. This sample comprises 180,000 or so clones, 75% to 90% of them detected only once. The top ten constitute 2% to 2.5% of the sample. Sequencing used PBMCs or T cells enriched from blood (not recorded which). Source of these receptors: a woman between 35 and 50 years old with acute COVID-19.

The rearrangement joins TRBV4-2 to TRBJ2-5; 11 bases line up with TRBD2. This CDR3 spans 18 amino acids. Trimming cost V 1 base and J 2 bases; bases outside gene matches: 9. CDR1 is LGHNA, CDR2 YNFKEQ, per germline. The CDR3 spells CASSQAGGGTSGQETQYF. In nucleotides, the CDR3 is TGTGCCAGCAGCCAAGCAGGGGGGGGGACTAGCGGACAAGAGACCCAGTACTTC.

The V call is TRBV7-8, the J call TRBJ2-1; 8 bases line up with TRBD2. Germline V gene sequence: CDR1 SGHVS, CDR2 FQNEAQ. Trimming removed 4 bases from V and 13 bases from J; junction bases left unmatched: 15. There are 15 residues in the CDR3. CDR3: CASSSGTRSGSEQFF. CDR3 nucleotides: TGTGCCAGCAGCTCCGGGACTAGAAGTGGTTCGGAACAGTTCTTC.

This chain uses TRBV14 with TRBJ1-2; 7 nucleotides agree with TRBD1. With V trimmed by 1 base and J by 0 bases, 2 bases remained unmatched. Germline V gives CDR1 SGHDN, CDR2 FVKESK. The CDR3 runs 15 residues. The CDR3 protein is CASSQGQGTNYGYTF. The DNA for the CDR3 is TGTGCCAGCAGCCAAGGACAGGGAACTAACTATGGCTACACCTTC.

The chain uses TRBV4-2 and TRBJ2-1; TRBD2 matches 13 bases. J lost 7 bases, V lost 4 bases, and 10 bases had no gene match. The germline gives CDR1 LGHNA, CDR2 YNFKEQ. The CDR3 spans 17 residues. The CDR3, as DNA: TGTGCCAGCAGCCCAGGACTAGCGGGGGCCCGAGGTAATGAGCAGTTCTTC. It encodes CASSPGLAGARGNEQFF.

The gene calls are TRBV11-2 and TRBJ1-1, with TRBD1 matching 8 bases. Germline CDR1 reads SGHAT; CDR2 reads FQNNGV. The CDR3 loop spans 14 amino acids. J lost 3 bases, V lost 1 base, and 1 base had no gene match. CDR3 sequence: CASSLVTGDTEAFF. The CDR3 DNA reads TGTGCCAGCAGCTTAGTGACAGGGGACACTGAAGCTTTCTTT.

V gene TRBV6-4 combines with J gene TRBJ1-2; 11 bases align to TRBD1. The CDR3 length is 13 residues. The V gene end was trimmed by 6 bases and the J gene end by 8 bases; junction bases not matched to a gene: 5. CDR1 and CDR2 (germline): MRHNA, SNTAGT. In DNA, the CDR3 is TGTGCCAGCAGCGCGGACAGGGGGCTCGGCTACACCTTC. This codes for CASSADRGLGYTF.

The chain's CDR3 is CASSSSGGPNYEQYF. The CDR3 DNA sequence: TGTGCCAGCTCATCCTCGGGGGGCCCAAACTACGAGCAGTACTTC. The chain recombines TRBV18 with TRBJ2-7; a possible D gene is TRBD2 (7 bases). The CDR3 is 15 residues long. V was trimmed by 5 bases and J by 3 bases, leaving 17 bases between them. Per germline, CDR1 KGHSH and CDR2 LQKENI.